The clone carrying this T cell receptor beta chain was seen repeatedly, ten times or more. Its antigen is currently unknown. RNA transcripts yielded amplified TCR beta CDR3 regions. An initial RT-PCR round employing HTBI primers preceded a second-round multiplex PCR. TCRdb redid the calling of the multiplex PCR reads with MiXCR, one entry per CDR3 protein. Found here are approximately 540,000 distinct CDR3 sequences, about 35% of them singletons; the top ten hold roughly 4.5%. These data are taken from a study of Graves' ophthalmopathy and Graves' hyperthyroidism. Study in general: Hyperthyroidism was classified as stable if no ophthalmopathy occurred within 18 months of follow-up.

Certain patients, namely those with other autoimmune diseases, uncontrolled infections, pregnancy or lactation, were excluded. Study-level points and caveats: Sensitivity reached approximately 71% and specificity under 85% when the model predicted ophthalmopathy progression.

The CDR3 is 14 amino acids. V lost 6 bases and J 8 bases, leaving 19 bases between the germline ends. The chain has TRBV12-3 or TRBV12-4 and TRBJ1-1; D remains ambiguous. The sequence came from an adult man with Graves' hyperthyroidism. Input material: peripheral blood or thyroid tissue (not recorded which). CDR3 residues: CASRPAHSNPEAFF. The CDR3 bases are TGTGCCAGCAGACCGGCCCACTCCAATCCGGAAGCTTTCTTT.